This T cell receptor beta chain was profiled in a study of cytomegalovirus exposure and HLA in healthy donors. General study findings and limits: The classifier reportedly diagnosed cytomegalovirus status with high specificity and sensitivity. Prior analysis indicated that the majority of TCR beta V segments exhibited productivity approximately 87% or approximately 30% of the time. TCR beta sequences reportedly predicted most subjects' HLA-A and HLA-B alleles accurately.

Regarding this clone: Its antigen remains unidentified.

The PCR employed 60 Vbeta primers together with 13 Jbeta primers. TCRdb's table, derived via immunoSEQ multiplex PCR, lists solely in-frame clones and lacks some. The table includes about 200,000 clones, approximately 78% detected once. V shed 3 bases, J shed 0 bases, and the junction held 14 bases outside the gene matches. The CDR3 runs 19 residues. Germline-derived CDR1 and CDR2 are SGHAT and FQNNGV. The chain couples TRBV11-2 to TRBJ1-3, with 7 bases fitting TRBD1. The sequencing sample was made of PBMCs. The sequence came from a woman aged 25-40 years in good health and CMV-seropositive. CDR3 region: CASSFQEKRGQHSGNTIYF. In nucleotides, the CDR3 is TGTGCCAGCAGCTTCCAAGAGAAGAGGGGGCAGCACTCTGGAAACACCATATATTTT.